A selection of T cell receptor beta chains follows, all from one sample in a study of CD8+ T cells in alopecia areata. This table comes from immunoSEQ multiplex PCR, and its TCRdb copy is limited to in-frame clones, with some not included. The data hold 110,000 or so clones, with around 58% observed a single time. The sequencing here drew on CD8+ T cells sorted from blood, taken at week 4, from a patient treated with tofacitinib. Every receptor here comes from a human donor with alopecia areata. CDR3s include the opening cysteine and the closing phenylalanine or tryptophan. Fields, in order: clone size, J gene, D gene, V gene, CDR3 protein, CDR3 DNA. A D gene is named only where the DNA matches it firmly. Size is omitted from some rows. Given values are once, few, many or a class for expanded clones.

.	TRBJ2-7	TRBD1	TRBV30	CAWSIGTAFEQYF	TGTGCCTGGAGTATCGGGACAGCCTTCGAGCAGTACTTC
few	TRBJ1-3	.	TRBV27	CASSPQQEAAGNTIYF	TGTGCCAGCAGTCCACAGCAGGAGGCAGCTGGAAACACCATATATTTT
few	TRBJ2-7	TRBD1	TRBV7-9	CASSWTGPEQYF	TGTGCCAGCAGTTGGACAGGCCCCGAGCAGTACTTC
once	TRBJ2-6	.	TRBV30	CAWTKGAGANVLTF	TGTGCCTGGACCAAAGGAGCTGGGGCCAACGTCCTGACTTTC
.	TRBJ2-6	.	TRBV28	CASSSSLRPRVLTF	TGTGCCAGCAGCTCCTCCCTAAGGCCTAGAGTCCTGACTTTC
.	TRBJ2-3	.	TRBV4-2	CASSQSPAGPSTDTQYF	TGTGCCAGCAGCCAATCTCCAGCGGGCCCGAGCACAGATACGCAGTATTTT
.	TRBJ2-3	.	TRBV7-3	CASSLIGSTDTQYF	TGTGCCAGCAGCTTAATCGGGTCCACAGATACGCAGTATTTT
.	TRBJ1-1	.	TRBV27	CASSFGPNTEAFF	TGTGCCAGCAGTTTCGGACCAAACACTGAAGCTTTCTTT
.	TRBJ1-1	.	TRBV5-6	CASSLVQDTEAFF	TGTGCCAGCAGCTTGGTGCAAGACACTGAAGCTTTCTTT
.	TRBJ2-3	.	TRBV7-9	CASSSPQRGADTQYF	TGTGCCAGCAGCTCCCCACAACGGGGGGCGGATACGCAGTATTTT
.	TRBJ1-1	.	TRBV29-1	CSVEDGTHEAFF	TGCAGCGTTGAAGACGGGACACATGAAGCTTTCTTT
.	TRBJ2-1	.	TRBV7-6	CASSSLGGASYNEQFF	TGTGCCAGCAGCTCCCTTGGGGGGGCCTCCTACAATGAGCAGTTCTTC
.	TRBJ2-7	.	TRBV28	CASSFKIYEQYF	TGTGCCAGCAGTTTTAAGATTTACGAGCAGTACTTC
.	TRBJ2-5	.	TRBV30	CAWGAEDGKETQYF	TGTGCCTGGGGGGCGGAGGACGGGAAAGAGACCCAGTACTTC
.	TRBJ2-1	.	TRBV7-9	CASSLEGRANEQFF	TGTGCCAGCAGCTTAGAGGGCAGGGCGAATGAGCAGTTCTTC
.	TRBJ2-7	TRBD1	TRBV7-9	CASSHRDRRSYEQYF	TGTGCCAGCAGTCACAGGGACAGGCGATCCTACGAGCAGTACTTC
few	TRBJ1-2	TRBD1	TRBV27	CASSPQGNYGYTF	TGTGCCAGCAGTCCACAGGGGAACTATGGCTACACCTTC
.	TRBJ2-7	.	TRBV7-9	CATTGGPGNEQYF	TGTGCCACGACGGGGGGCCCAGGCAACGAGCAGTACTTC
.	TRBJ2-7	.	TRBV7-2	CASSTIWGADEQYF	TGTGCCAGCAGCACTATCTGGGGGGCGGACGAGCAGTACTTC
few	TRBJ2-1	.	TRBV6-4	CASSVLGDQGNEQFF	TGTGCCAGCTCCGTACTGGGCGACCAGGGGAATGAGCAGTTCTTC
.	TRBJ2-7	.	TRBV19	CASSPISGTSGEQYF	TGTGCCAGTTCCCCTATTTCCGGGACCTCTGGCGAGCAGTACTTC
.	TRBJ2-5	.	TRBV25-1	CASSLETQYF	TGTGCCAGCAGTCTGGAGACCCAGTACTTC
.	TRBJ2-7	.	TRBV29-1	CSVVPWERYEQYF	TGCAGCGTTGTGCCTTGGGAAAGATACGAGCAGTACTTC
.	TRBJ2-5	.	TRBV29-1	CSVEDRGVWETQYF	TGCAGCGTTGAAGATCGCGGGGTGTGGGAGACCCAGTACTTC
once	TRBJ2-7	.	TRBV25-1	CASSVGTAEQYF	TGTGCCAGCAGTGTGGGGACGGCCGAGCAGTACTTC
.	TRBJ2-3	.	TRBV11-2	CASSLATDTQYF	TGTGCCAGCAGCTTAGCCACAGATACGCAGTATTTT
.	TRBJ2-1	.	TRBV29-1	CSVDEGGPSFEYNEQFF	TGCAGCGTTGACGAGGGGGGCCCTTCCTTCGAATACAATGAGCAGTTCTTC
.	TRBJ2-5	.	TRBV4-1	CASSTWSGYQETQYF	TGCGCCAGCAGCACCTGGTCCGGGTACCAAGAGACCCAGTACTTC
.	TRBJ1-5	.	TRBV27	CASSLSGNQPQHF	TGTGCCAGCAGTTTATCAGGGAATCAGCCCCAGCATTTT
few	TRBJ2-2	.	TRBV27	CASSLPMNTGELFF	TGTGCCAGCAGTTTACCGATGAACACCGGGGAGCTGTTTTTT
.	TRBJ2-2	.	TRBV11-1	CASSLLEDGELFF	TGTGCCAGCAGCTTGCTAGAGGACGGGGAGCTGTTTTTT
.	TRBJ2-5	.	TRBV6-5	CASSYSLGETQYF	TGTGCCAGCAGTTACTCGTTGGGAGAGACCCAGTACTTC
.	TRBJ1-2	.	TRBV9	CASSVGAGSNYGYTF	TGTGCCAGCAGCGTAGGTGCAGGTTCAAACTATGGCTACACCTTC
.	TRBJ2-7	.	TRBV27	CASSLWAQGRYEQYF	TGTGCCAGCAGTTTATGGGCACAGGGGAGGTACGAGCAGTACTTC
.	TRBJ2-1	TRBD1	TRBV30	CAWNPGGNEQFF	TGTGCCTGGAACCCAGGGGGCAATGAGCAGTTCTTC
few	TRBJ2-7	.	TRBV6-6	CASRSGPPSEQYF	TGTGCCAGCCGTTCGGGACCACCCTCCGAGCAGTACTTC
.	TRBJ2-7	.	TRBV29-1	CSARVSYSYEQYF	TGCAGCGCCCGAGTTAGCTACTCCTACGAGCAGTACTTC
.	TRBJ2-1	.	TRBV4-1	CASSQGTDEQFF	TGCGCCAGCAGCCAAGGTACGGATGAGCAGTTCTTC
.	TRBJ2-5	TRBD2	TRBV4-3	CASSQASGGPLQETQYF	TGCGCCAGCAGCCAAGCTAGCGGGGGGCCCCTACAAGAGACCCAGTACTTC
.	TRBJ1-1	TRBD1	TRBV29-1	CSGGQGEGNTEAFF	TGCAGCGGGGGACAGGGAGAGGGGAACACTGAAGCTTTCTTT
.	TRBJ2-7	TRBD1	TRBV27	CASSWGTGDREQYF	TGTGCCAGCAGTTGGGGGACAGGGGATAGGGAGCAGTACTTC
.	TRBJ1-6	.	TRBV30	CAWRFPDGAYNSPLHF	TGTGCCTGGAGGTTCCCCGACGGAGCCTATAATTCACCCCTCCACTTT
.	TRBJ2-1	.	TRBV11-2	CASSAGPAENEQFF	TGTGCCAGCAGCGCGGGACCGGCCGAGAATGAGCAGTTCTTC